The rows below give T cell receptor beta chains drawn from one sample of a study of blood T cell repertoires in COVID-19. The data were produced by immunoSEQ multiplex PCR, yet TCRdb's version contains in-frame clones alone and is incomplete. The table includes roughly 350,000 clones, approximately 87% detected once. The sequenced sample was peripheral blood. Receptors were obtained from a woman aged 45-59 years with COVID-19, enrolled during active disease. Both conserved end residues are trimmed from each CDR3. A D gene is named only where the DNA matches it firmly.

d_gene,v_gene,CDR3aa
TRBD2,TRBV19,ASSISGSGRETQY
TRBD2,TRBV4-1,ASSTPVKTSVLSYEQY
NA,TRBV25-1,ASSSHSQPYEQY
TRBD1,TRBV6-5,ASRLAGTGSYEQY
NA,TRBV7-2,ASSLYRGNNEQF
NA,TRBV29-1,SVEAEVIEAF
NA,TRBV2,ASRWGLMGRNTGELF
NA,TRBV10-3,AISTKEGTDTQY
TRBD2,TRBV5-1,ASSLGEGRGEQY
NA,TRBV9,ASSGRDGPQH
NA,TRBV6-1,ASSEAPFDGGGTGELF
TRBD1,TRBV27,ASSSVRTGGSYEQY
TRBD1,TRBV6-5,ASRPGQGGHTEAF
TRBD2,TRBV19,ASTPRSGIHRELF
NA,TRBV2,ASSRTRGKYGYT
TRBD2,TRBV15,ATSRGEGTYEQY
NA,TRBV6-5,ASSYPPNSGNTIY
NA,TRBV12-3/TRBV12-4,ASSLHGWNEQF
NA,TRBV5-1,ASSLWEAGNSPLH
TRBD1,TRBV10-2,ASSRGTDNTEAF
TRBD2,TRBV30,AWRDPRGSNNEQF
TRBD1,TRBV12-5,ASGLPTGGGGYEQY
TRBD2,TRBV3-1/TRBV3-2,ASSRGTSGFNEQF